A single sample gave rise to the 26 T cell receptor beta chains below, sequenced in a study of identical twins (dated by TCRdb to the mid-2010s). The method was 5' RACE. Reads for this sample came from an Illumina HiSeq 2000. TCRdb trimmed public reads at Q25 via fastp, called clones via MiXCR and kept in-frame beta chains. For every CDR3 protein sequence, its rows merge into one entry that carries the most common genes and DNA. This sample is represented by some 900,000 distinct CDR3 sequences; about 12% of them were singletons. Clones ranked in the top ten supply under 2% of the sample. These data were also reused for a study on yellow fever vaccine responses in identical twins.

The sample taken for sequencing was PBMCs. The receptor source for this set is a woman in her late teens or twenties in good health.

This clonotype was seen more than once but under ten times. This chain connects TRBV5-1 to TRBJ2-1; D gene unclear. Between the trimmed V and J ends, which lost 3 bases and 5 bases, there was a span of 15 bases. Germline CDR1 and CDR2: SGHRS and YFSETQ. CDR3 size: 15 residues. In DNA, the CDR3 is TGCGCCAGCAGCTCGGCCGGTGGGAATAACAATGAGCAGTTCTTC. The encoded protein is CASSSAGGNNNEQFF.

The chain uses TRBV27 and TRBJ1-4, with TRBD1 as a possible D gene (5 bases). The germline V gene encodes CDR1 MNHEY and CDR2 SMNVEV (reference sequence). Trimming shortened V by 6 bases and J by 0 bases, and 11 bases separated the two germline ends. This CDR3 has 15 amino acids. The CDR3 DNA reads TGTGCCAGCAGGCGGACGGGACCAACTAATGAAAAACTGTTTTTT. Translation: CASRRTGPTNEKLFF.

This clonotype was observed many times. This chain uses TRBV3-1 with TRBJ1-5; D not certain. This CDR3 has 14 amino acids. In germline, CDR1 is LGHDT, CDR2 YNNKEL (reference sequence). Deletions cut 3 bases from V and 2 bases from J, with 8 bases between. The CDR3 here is CASSQGFGNQPQHF. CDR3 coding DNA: TGTGCCAGCAGCCAGGGTTTTGGCAATCAGCCCCAGCATTTT.

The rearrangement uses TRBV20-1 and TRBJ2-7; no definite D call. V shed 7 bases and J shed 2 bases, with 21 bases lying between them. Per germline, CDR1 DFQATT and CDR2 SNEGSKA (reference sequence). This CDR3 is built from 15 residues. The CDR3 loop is CSGGFWGKGPYEQYV. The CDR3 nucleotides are TGCAGTGGTGGATTTTGGGGTAAGGGTCCCTACGAGCAGTACGTC.

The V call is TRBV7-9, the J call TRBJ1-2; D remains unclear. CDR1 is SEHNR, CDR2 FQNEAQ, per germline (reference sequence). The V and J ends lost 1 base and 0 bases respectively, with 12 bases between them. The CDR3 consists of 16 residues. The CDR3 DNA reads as TGTGCCAGCAGCTTAGACAGCCGAACAACTAACTATGGCTACACCTTC. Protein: CASSLDSRTTNYGYTF.

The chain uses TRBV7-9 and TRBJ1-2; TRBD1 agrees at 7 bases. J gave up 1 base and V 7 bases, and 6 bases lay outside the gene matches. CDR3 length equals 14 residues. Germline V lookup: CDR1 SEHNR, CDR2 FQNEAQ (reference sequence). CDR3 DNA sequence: TGTGCCAGCACAAGACAGGGAATTAACTATGGCTACACCTTC. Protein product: CASTRQGINYGYTF.

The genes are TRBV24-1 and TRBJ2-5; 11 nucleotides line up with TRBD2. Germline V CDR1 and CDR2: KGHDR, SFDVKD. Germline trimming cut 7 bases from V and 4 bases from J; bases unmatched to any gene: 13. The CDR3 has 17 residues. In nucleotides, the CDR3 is TGTGCCACCAGCCAGTCCGGACTAGCGGGCGGACCAGAGACCCAGTACTTC. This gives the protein CATSQSGLAGGPETQYF.

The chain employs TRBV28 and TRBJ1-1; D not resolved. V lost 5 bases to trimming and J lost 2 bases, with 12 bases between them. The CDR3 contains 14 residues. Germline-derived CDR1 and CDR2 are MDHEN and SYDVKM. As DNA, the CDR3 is TGTGCCAGCAGTCGTTACACCCTTAACACTGAAGCTTTCTTT. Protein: CASSRYTLNTEAFF.

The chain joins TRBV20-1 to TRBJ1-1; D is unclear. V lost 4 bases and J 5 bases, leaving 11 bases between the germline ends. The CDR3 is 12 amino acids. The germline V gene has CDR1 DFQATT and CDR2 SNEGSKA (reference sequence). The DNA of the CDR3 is TGCAGTGCTATCCCCGTGGTAACTGAAGCTTTCTTT. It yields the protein CSAIPVVTEAFF.

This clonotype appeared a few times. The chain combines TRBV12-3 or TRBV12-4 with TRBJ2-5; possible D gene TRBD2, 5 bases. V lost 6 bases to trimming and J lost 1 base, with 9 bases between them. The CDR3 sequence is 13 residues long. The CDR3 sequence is CASRVDFQETQYF. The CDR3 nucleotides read TGTGCCAGCAGGGTGGACTTCCAAGAGACCCAGTACTTC.

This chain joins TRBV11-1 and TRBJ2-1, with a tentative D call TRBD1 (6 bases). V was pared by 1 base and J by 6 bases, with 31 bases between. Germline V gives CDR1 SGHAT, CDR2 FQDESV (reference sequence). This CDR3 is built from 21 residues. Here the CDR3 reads CASSLEGVPWAGRDVVNEQFF. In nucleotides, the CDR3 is TGTGCCAGCAGCTTAGAGGGGGTTCCCTGGGCCGGACGGGACGTCGTCAATGAGCAGTTCTTC. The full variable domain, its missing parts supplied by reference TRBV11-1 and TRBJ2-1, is EAEVAQSPRYKITEKSQAVAFWCDPISGHATLYWYRQILGQGPELLVQFQDESVVDDSQLPKDRFSAERLKGVDSTLKIQPAELGDSAMYLCASSLEGVPWAGRDVVNEQFFGPGTRLTVL.

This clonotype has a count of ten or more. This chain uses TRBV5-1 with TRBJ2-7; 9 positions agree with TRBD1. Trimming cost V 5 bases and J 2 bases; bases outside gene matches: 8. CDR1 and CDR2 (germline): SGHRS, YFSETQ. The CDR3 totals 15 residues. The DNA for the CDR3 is TGCGCCAGCAGACTGGGACAGGGTATTACCTACGAGCAGTACTTC. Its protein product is CASRLGQGITYEQYF. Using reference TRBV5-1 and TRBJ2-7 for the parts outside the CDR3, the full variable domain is KAGVTQTPRYLIKTRGQQVTLSCSPISGHRSVSWYQQTPGQGLQFLFEYFSETQRNKGNFPGRFSGRQFSNSRSEMNVSTLELGDSALYLCASRLGQGITYEQYFGPGTRLTVT.

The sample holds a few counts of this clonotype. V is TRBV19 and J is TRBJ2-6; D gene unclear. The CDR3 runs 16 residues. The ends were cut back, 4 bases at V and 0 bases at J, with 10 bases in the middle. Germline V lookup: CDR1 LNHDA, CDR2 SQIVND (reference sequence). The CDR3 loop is CASSTGPFSGANVLTF. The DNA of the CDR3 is TGTGCCAGTAGTACTGGACCATTCTCTGGGGCCAACGTCCTGACTTTC.

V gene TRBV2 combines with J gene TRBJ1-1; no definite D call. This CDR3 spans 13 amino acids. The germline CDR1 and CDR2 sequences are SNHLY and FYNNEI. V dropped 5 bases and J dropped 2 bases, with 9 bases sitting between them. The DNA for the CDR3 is TGTGCCAGCAGTTGGGTGGGCAACACTGAAGCTTTCTTT. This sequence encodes CASSWVGNTEAFF.

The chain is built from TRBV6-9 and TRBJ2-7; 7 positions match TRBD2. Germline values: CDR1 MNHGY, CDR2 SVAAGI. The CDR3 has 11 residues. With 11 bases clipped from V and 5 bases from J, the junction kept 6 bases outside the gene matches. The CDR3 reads CARPRGDEQYF. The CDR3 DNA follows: TGTGCCCGCCCACGGGGGGACGAGCAGTACTTC.

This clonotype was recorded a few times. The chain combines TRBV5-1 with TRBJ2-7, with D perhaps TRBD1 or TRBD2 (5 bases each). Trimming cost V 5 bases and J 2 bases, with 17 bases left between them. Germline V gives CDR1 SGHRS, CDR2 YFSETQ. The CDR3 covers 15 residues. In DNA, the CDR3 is TGCGCCAGCAGTCCGCCCGGGACCACCCCCTACGAGCAGTACTTC. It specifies CASSPPGTTPYEQYF.

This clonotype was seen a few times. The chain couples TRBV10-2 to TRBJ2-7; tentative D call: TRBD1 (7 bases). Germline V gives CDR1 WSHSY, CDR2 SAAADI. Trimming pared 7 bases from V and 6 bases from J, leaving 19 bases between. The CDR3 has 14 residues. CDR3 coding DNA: TGCGCCAGCACCCCGACAGGGCAGGGGGGCGAGCAGTACGTC. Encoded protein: CASTPTGQGGEQYV.

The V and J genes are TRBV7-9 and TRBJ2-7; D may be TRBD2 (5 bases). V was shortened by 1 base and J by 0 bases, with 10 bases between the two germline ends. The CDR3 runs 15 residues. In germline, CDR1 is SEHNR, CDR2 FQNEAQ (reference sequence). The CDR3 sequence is CASSLGAEDSYEQYV. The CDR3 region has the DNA TGTGCCAGCAGCTTAGGGGCGGAGGACTCCTACGAGCAGTACGTC.

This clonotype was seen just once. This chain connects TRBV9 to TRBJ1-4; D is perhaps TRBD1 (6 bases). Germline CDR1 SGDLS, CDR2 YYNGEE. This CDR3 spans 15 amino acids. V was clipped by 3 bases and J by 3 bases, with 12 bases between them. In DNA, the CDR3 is TGTGCCAGCAGCGGGATGGGGGCAGCTAATGAAAAACTGTTTTTT. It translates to CASSGMGAANEKLFF.

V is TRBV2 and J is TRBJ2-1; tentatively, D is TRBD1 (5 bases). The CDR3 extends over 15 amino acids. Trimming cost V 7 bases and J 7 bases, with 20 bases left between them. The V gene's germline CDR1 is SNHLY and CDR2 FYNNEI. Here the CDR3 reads CASKFDSSLHNEQFF. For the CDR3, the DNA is TGTGCCAGCAAGTTCGACAGCTCACTCCATAATGAGCAGTTCTTC.

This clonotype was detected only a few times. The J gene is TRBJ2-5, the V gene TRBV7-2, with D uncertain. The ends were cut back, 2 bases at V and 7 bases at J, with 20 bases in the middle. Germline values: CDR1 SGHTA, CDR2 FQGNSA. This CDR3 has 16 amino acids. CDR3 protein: CASSLRRLPLRGTQYF. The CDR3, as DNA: TGTGCCAGCAGCTTAAGGCGGCTACCCCTTCGTGGGACCCAGTACTTC. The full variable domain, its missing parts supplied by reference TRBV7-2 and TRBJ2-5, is GAGVSQSPSNKVTEKGKDVELRCDPISGHTALYWYRQSLGQGLEFLIYFQGNSAPDKSGLPSDRFSAERTGGSVSTLTIQRTQQEDSAVYLCASSLRRLPLRGTQYFGPGTRLLVL.

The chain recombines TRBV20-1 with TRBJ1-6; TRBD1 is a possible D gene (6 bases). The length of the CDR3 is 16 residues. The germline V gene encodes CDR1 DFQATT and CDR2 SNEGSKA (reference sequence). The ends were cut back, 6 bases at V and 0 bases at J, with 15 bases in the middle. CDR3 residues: CSARDISSSYNSPLHF. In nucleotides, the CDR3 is TGCAGTGCCCGGGACATATCGAGCTCCTATAATTCACCCCTCCACTTT.

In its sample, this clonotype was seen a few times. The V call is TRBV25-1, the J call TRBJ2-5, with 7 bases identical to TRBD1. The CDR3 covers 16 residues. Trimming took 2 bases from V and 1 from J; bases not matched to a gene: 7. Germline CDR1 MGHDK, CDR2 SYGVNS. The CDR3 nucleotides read TGTGCCAGCAGTGAACCCCGACAGGGCTTCCAAGAGACCCAGTACTTC. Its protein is CASSEPRQGFQETQYF.

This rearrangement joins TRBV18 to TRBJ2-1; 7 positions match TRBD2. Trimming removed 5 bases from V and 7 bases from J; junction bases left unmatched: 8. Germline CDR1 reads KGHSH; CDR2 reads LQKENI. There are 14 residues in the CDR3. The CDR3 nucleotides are TGTGCCAGCTCAGACAAGGCGGGAGCAAATGAGCAGTTCTTC. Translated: CASSDKAGANEQFF.

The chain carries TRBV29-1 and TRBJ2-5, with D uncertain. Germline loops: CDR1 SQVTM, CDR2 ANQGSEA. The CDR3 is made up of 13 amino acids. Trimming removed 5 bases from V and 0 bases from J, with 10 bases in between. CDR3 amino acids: CSVSGRYQETQYF. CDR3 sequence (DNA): TGCAGCGTTTCCGGACGGTACCAAGAGACCCAGTACTTC.

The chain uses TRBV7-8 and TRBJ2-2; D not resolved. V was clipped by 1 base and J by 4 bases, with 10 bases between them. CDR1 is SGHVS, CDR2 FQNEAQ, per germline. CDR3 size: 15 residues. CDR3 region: CASSLVVRRTGELFF. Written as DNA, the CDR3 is TGTGCCAGCAGCTTAGTCGTTAGGCGCACCGGGGAGCTGTTTTTT.